Sequencing of this T cell receptor beta chain was carried out in a study of shared clonotypes between healthy human individuals. Study outcomes and limitations: Relative to clonotypes present in all four donors, those not shared had lower generation probabilities. Among donors, the sharing of clonotypes was expected to be influenced by sequencing depth.

TCRdb's table, derived via immunoSEQ multiplex PCR, lists solely in-frame clones and lacks some. The table shows about 2.4 million clones, with approximately 93% occurring only once. The CDR3 runs 15 residues. Germline CDR1 SGHNT, CDR2 YYREEE (reference sequence). J was trimmed by 8 bases and V by 3 bases; bases with no gene match: 11. To note about this clone: Its antigen is unidentified.

The chain joins TRBV5-4 to TRBJ1-2, with 9 bases fitting TRBD1. The specimen was naive CD4+ T cells from PBMCs. As for subset: CD45RA+ positively selected. The sequence came from a man younger than 35 in good health. Some clones in this sample may be carry-over from other donors' samples. The CDR3 sequence: CASSSPTGGEAGYTF. CDR3 DNA sequence: TGTGCCAGCAGCTCCCCGACAGGGGGTGAGGCGGGCTACACCTTC.